The 23 T cell receptor beta chains presented below share a single source sample, sequenced in a study of blood T cell repertoires in COVID-19. The table came from immunoSEQ multiplex PCR; TCRdb's copy has only in-frame clones and leaves some out. This table holds 180,000 or so clones, 86% found once. The sample was peripheral blood. The origin of the receptors is a man between 18 and 35 years old with acute or convalescent COVID-19.

The gene calls are TRBV5-1 and TRBJ1-4, with TRBD1 identical over 8 bases. Trimming took 0 bases from V and 5 from J; bases not matched to a gene: 12. This CDR3 has 18 residues. CDR1 and CDR2 from the germline V gene are SGHRS and YFSETQ. The CDR3 bases are TGCGCCAGCAGCTTGGGAATTGGACAGGGCGGTCGGAATGAAAAACTGTTTTTT. This sequence encodes CASSLGIGQGGRNEKLFF.

A word on this clone: The DNA is left out, because the CDR3 cannot be placed on it with certainty; the CDR3 is given as TCRdb lists it. The V gene is TRBV6-2 or TRBV6-3, the J gene TRBJ2-3; TRBD1 reflects the table's D call only, with no check against the DNA. CDR1 is MNHEY and CDR2 is SVGEGT in the germline V gene. The CDR3 is made up of 16 amino acids, end residues included. CDR3 in amino acids: CASSSSGQGAKDTQYF.

This chain links TRBV10-2 with TRBJ1-2, with TRBD1 matching over 7 bases. CDR1 WSHSY and CDR2 SAAADI come from the germline V gene. V lost 9 bases, J lost 3 bases, and 7 bases stayed unmatched. This CDR3 is built from 13 residues. Here the CDR3 DNA reads TGCGCCAGACCTCAGGGGGGAGACTATGGCTACACCTTC. Its protein product is CARPQGGDYGYTF.

V is TRBV27 and J is TRBJ1-2, with a possible D match to TRBD1 (6 bases). V was clipped by 5 bases and J by 0 bases, with 13 bases between them. CDR1 MNHEY and CDR2 SMNVEV come from the germline V gene (reference sequence). This CDR3 is 15 amino acids long. Written as DNA, the CDR3 is TGTGCCAGCAGTCCCCGTAGGACAGCTAACTATGGCTACACCTTC. This translates into CASSPRRTANYGYTF.

The gene calls are TRBV10-3 and TRBJ1-1, with no clear D. The CDR3 length is 14 residues. Germline assignment: CDR1 ENHRY and CDR2 SYGVKD. V was pared by 0 bases and J by 3 bases, with 8 bases between. CDR3 protein: CAISESVIDTEAFF. In DNA form, the CDR3 reads TGTGCCATCAGTGAGTCCGTTATAGACACTGAAGCTTTCTTT.

This chain links TRBV7-9 with TRBJ1-2; D might be TRBD1 (5 bases). The CDR3 runs 13 residues. Trimming pared 8 bases from V and 4 bases from J, leaving 14 bases between. The germline V gene has CDR1 SEHNR and CDR2 FQNEAQ (reference sequence). CDR3 residues: CASLPPQGYGYTF. CDR3 DNA: TGTGCCAGCCTTCCCCCGCAGGGCTATGGCTACACCTTC. Full variable domain (rest looked up from reference TRBV7-9 and TRBJ1-2): DTGVSQNPRHKITKRGQNVTFRCDPISEHNRLYWYRQTLGQGPEFLTYFQNEAQLEKSRLLSDRFSAERPKGSFSTLEIQRTEQGDSAMYLCASLPPQGYGYTFGSGTRLTVV.

The V and J genes are TRBV3-1 (or the pseudogene TRBV3-2) and TRBJ2-1, with 9 bases that match TRBD2. This CDR3 spans 17 amino acids. Germline loops: CDR1 LGHDT, CDR2 YNNKEL (reference sequence). V lost 0 bases and J lost 7; bases outside the gene matches: 10. The CDR3 loop reads CASSQDRRTSVRNEQFF. DNA of the CDR3: TGTGCCAGCAGCCAAGATCGCCGGACTAGCGTTCGGAATGAGCAGTTCTTC.

In this sample, this clone turned up once. The rearrangement uses TRBV4-1 and TRBJ1-5, with 8 nucleotides matching TRBD1. This CDR3 comprises 16 residues. The V gene's germline CDR1 is MGHRA and CDR2 YSYEKL. The V and J ends lost 1 base and 2 bases, in that order; junction bases with no gene match: 4. CDR3 protein: CASSQGPGGGNQPQHF. In nucleotides, the CDR3 is TGCGCCAGCAGCCAAGGCCCAGGGGGCGGCAATCAGCCCCAGCATTTT.

The chain employs TRBV6-5 and TRBJ2-5, with 7 nucleotides matching TRBD2. This CDR3 has 13 amino acids. Trimming took 8 bases from V and 9 from J; bases not matched to a gene: 12. Germline CDR1 reads MNHEY; CDR2 reads SVGAGI. The CDR3 DNA sequence: TGTGCCAGCTTTAGGGACCCTCGGGGGGCCCAGTACTTC. Translating it yields CASFRDPRGAQYF.

This rearrangement joins TRBV29-1 to TRBJ2-5, with a weak D call TRBD1 (5 bases). CDR1 SQVTM and CDR2 ANQGSEA come from the germline V gene. CDR3 length equals 13 residues. Trimming removed 7 bases at V and 1 base at J, with 13 bases between. CDR3 sequence (DNA): TGCAGCGCTGATCTAGGGGTCCAAGAGACCCAGTACTTC. It codes for CSADLGVQETQYF.

In its sample, this clone was seen once. The chain is built from TRBV6-5 and TRBJ2-2; perhaps TRBD2 as D (5 bases). Germline V lookup: CDR1 MNHEY, CDR2 SVGAGI. Deletions cut 0 bases from V and 4 bases from J, with 12 bases between. The CDR3 loop spans 16 amino acids. The CDR3 loop reads CASSYSRAVGTGELFF. The CDR3 coding sequence is TGTGCCAGCAGTTACTCGAGGGCGGTGGGCACCGGGGAGCTGTTTTTT.

The chain has TRBV19 and TRBJ2-6, with TRBD1 matching over 7 bases. Trimming took 9 bases from V and 0 from J; bases not matched to a gene: 8. Germline V gives CDR1 LNHDA, CDR2 SQIVND (reference sequence). The CDR3 extends over 16 amino acids. CDR3 coding DNA: TGTGCCAGCGCGACAGGGTGGAACTCTGGGGCCAACGTCCTGACTTTC. It is translated as CASATGWNSGANVLTF.

The V call is TRBV4-1, the J call TRBJ2-3; D call uncertain. The CDR3 extends over 15 amino acids. Germline CDR1 reads MGHRA; CDR2 reads YSYEKL. V was pared by 3 bases and J by 3 bases, with 13 bases between. The CDR3 nucleotides are TGCGCCAGCAGCCACCAGACTCGTAAAACAGATACGCAGTATTTT. Translation gives CASSHQTRKTDTQYF.

As for this clone: This sample includes further DNA sequences coding for the same CDR3. The chain recombines TRBV6-5 with TRBJ1-2, with a tentative D call TRBD1 (5 bases). V was clipped by 6 bases and J by 4 bases, with 12 bases between them. CDR3 length equals 13 residues. CDR1 and CDR2 from the germline V gene are MNHEY and SVGAGI. CDR3 bases: TGTGCCAGCAGACCGACAGAGAGCTATGGCTACACCTTC. It encodes CASRPTESYGYTF.

The chain joins TRBV19 to TRBJ1-3; D not resolved. Deletions cut 7 bases from V and 0 bases from J, with 16 bases between. This CDR3 is 16 amino acids long. Germline V gene lookup returns CDR1 LNHDA and CDR2 SQIVND (reference sequence). The CDR3 nucleotides are TGTGCCAGTACCACCCCCCAAATCAGCTCTGGAAACACCATATATTTT. Residues: CASTTPQISSGNTIYF.

This clone was counted many times. The chain joins TRBV5-5 to TRBJ1-3; D is undetermined. The V end was cut by 4 bases, the J end by 0 bases, with 8 bases between. This CDR3 contains 14 residues. Germline CDR1 reads SGHKS; CDR2 reads YYEKEE (reference sequence). The CDR3 is CASSLTSSGNTIYF. CDR3 bases: TGTGCCAGCAGCCTGACAAGCTCTGGAAACACCATATATTTT.

This sequence joins TRBV5-6 and TRBJ1-4, with 7 bases aligning to TRBD1. V lost 4 bases, J lost 3 bases, and 6 bases stayed unmatched. Germline CDR1 is SGHDT and CDR2 is YYEEEE. The CDR3 has 15 amino acids. Written as DNA, the CDR3 is TGTGCCAGCAGCCTCCGGGACAGAGCTAATGAAAAACTGTTTTTT. Translating it yields CASSLRDRANEKLFF. Full variable domain (remainder filled in from reference TRBV5-6 and TRBJ1-4): DAGVTQSPTHLIKTRGQQVTLRCSPKSGHDTVSWYQQALGQGPQFIFQYYEEEERQRGNFPDRFSGHQFPNYSSELNVNALLLGDSALYLCASSLRDRANEKLFFGSGTQLSVL.

The genes are TRBV7-2 and TRBJ2-1, with 9 bases that match TRBD2. CDR3 size: 15 residues. From germline, CDR1 is SGHTA and CDR2 FQGNSA. Trimming removed 4 bases from V and 1 base from J; junction bases left unmatched: 2. As DNA, the CDR3 is TGTGCCAGCAGCTATAGCGGGGGATCCTACAATGAGCAGTTCTTC. Amino acid sequence: CASSYSGGSYNEQFF.

The chain combines TRBV7-8 with TRBJ1-5; D remains ambiguous. Germline CDR1 reads SGHVS; CDR2 reads FQNEAQ. The V and J ends lost 6 bases and 3 bases respectively, with 15 bases between them. This CDR3 has 15 residues. The DNA for the CDR3 is TGTGCCAGCAGTCCCGCCCCGGGTGCCAATCAGCCCCAGCATTTT. Encoded protein: CASSPAPGANQPQHF.

V usage is TRBV12-3 or TRBV12-4 and J usage is TRBJ1-1; unclear D gene. V was shortened by 1 base and J by 7 bases, with 4 bases between the two germline ends. The CDR3 is 11 amino acids. CDR3 loop: CASSLGLEAFF. CDR3 nucleotides: TGTGCCAGCAGTTTAGGACTTGAAGCTTTCTTT.

This rearrangement joins TRBV2 to TRBJ2-1; 7 bases align to TRBD1. Looked up from germline, CDR1 is SNHLY and CDR2 is FYNNEI. The CDR3 has 12 amino acids. Trimming took 7 bases from V and 7 from J; bases not matched to a gene: 4. The CDR3 nucleotides read TGTGCCAGCATGGACAGGCTTAATGAGCAGTTCTTC. This translates into CASMDRLNEQFF.

The chain employs TRBV18 and TRBJ1-4, with D perhaps TRBD1 (6 bases). Germline V gene data show CDR1 as KGHSH and CDR2 as LQKENI. V was clipped by 1 base and J by 3 bases, with 12 bases between them. The CDR3 runs to 16 residues. The chain's CDR3 is CASSPRVGGPNEKLFF. The CDR3 region has the DNA TGTGCCAGCTCACCACGGGTTGGGGGCCCTAATGAAAAACTGTTTTTT.

The gene calls are TRBV10-1 and TRBJ1-2; the D gene is possibly TRBD1 (5 bases). There are 17 residues in the CDR3. The V end was cut by 2 bases, the J end by 0 bases, with 16 bases between. Germline V gives CDR1 WNHNN, CDR2 SYGVQD (reference sequence). The CDR3 DNA is TGCGCCAGCAGTGAGCGGTTCGACAGTTTCTCTAACTATGGCTACACCTTC. It specifies CASSERFDSFSNYGYTF.